Listed below are T cell receptor beta chains from one sample, sequenced in a study of Ad26.COV2.S vaccination and SARS-CoV-2 variants. Sequencing was performed with immunoSEQ multiplex PCR; in TCRdb, only in-frame clones are kept and a portion is missing. This sample yields roughly 680,000 clones, of which about 90% are seen a single time; roughly 1.5% belongs to the top ten. The source was peripheral blood, collected in a trial of Ad26.COV2.S vaccine versus placebo. The receptors stem from a person aged 18-65 years who received the Ad26.COV2.S COVID-19 vaccine or a placebo. Each CDR3 is given with its conserved first and last residue. A D gene is named only where the DNA matches it firmly. Clone size is shown for a subset of rows, as once, few, many or a class of expanded clone.

j_call | d_call | v_call | clone_size | cdr3_aa | cdr3_nt
TRBJ2-7 | - | TRBV7-3 | - | CASSLYPQDEQYF | TGTGCCAGCAGCTTATACCCCCAGGACGAGCAGTACTTC
TRBJ2-5 | TRBD2 | TRBV5-1 | - | CASSLLSGLADFKTQYF | TGCGCCAGCAGCTTATTGTCGGGGCTAGCGGACTTCAAGACCCAGTACTTC
TRBJ2-6 | TRBD1 | TRBV7-9 | - | CASSLGQGDVGANVLTF | TGTGCCAGCAGCTTAGGGCAGGGGGACGTCGGGGCCAACGTCCTGACTTTC
TRBJ2-3 | TRBD2 | TRBV6-5 | - | CATRGGGTDTQYF | TGTGCCACTCGCGGGGGGGGCACAGATACGCAGTATTTT
TRBJ2-6 | - | TRBV6-6 | few | CASSPERSRLWGSSGANVLTF | TGTGCCAGCAGCCCCGAAAGGTCTCGTTTGTGGGGTTCCTCTGGGGCCAACGTCCTGACTTTC
TRBJ1-2 | TRBD1 | TRBV7-9 | - | CASSLGTGEHYGYTF | TGTGCCAGCAGCTTAGGGACAGGGGAGCACTATGGCTACACCTTC
TRBJ2-7 | - | TRBV6-6 | - | CASSPQIGQYF | TGTGCCAGCAGTCCACAGATCGGGCAGTACTTC
TRBJ2-7 | - | TRBV5-5 | few | CASSAAGTYEQYF | TGTGCCAGCAGCGCGGCCGGGACATACGAGCAGTACTTC
TRBJ1-6 | - | TRBV30 | - | CAWGRAPNSPLHF | TGTGCCTGGGGCCGGGCCCCAAATTCACCCCTCCACTTT
TRBJ1-3 | - | TRBV13 | - | CASTTRIRAGSGNTIYF | TGTGCCAGCACTACTAGGATAAGGGCCGGCTCTGGAAACACCATATATTTT
TRBJ1-2 | TRBD1 | TRBV2 | - | CASRVTGGVDGYTF | TGTGCCAGCAGAGTAACAGGGGGCGTGGATGGCTACACCTTC
TRBJ2-1 | - | TRBV5-1 | - | CASSPDPNAELYNEQFF | TGCGCCAGCAGCCCAGACCCCAATGCCGAGTTATACAATGAGCAGTTCTTC
TRBJ2-6 | - | TRBV5-4 | - | CASSFGYRGGSGANVLTF | TGTGCCAGCAGCTTCGGGTACAGAGGAGGCTCTGGGGCCAACGTCCTGACTTTC
TRBJ1-1 | TRBD1 | TRBV3-1/TRBV3-2 | - | CASSQASGQMNTEAFF | TGTGCCAGCAGCCAAGCTTCGGGACAGATGAACACTGAAGCTTTCTTT
TRBJ2-1 | TRBD2 | TRBV19 | few | CASKDPSGGGGEQFF | TGTGCCAGTAAGGACCCTAGCGGGGGCGGAGGTGAGCAGTTCTTC
TRBJ1-5 | - | TRBV7-9 | - | CASSFDTLDQPQHF | TGTGCCAGCAGCTTTGACACCCTCGATCAGCCCCAGCATTTT
TRBJ2-7 | TRBD1 | TRBV5-1 | - | CASSRDRGLYEQYF | TGCGCCAGCAGCCGGGACAGGGGGCTCTACGAGCAGTACTTC
TRBJ1-2 | TRBD1 | TRBV9 | - | CASSPPGTGITNYGYTF | TGTGCCAGCAGCCCCCCCGGGACAGGGATCACTAACTATGGCTACACCTTC
TRBJ1-3 | TRBD1 | TRBV28 | - | CASSRAGTGKVNTIYF | TGTGCCAGCAGCAGGGCCGGGACAGGGAAGGTGAACACCATATATTTT
TRBJ2-2 | TRBD2 | TRBV7-3 | few | CASSPGLAGDPPTGELFF | TGTGCCAGCAGCCCGGGACTAGCGGGGGACCCCCCCACCGGGGAGCTGTTTTTT
TRBJ2-5 | - | TRBV5-4 | - | CASNLDNQETQYF | TGTGCCAGCAATCTGGACAACCAAGAGACCCAGTACTTC
TRBJ2-3 | TRBD1 | TRBV23-1 | - | CASSQPPGTDISTDTQYF | TGCGCCAGCAGTCAACCCCCTGGGACAGATATCTCCACAGATACGCAGTATTTT
TRBJ1-4 | TRBD1 | TRBV5-6 | - | CASSLVGTGNNEKLFF | TGTGCCAGCAGCTTGGTTGGGACAGGCAACAATGAAAAACTGTTTTTT
TRBJ1-5 | - | TRBV6-5 | - | CASQSGHSNQPQHF | TGTGCCTCCCAATCGGGTCATAGCAATCAGCCCCAGCATTTT
TRBJ2-2 | - | TRBV2 | - | CASSESYLVAFSPSGELFF | TGTGCCAGCAGTGAGTCTTATCTCGTAGCTTTTTCTCCGTCCGGGGAGCTGTTTTTT
TRBJ2-5 | - | TRBV19 | - | CASSRANQETQYF | TGTGCCAGTAGTAGGGCGAACCAAGAGACCCAGTACTTC
TRBJ1-6 | - | TRBV15 | - | CATSLSGNFYNSPLHF | TGTGCCACCAGCTTATCGGGGAACTTCTATAATTCACCCCTCCACTTT
TRBJ2-1 | - | TRBV29-1 | - | CSAGRISYNEQFF | TGCAGCGCCGGTAGAATCTCCTACAATGAGCAGTTCTTC
TRBJ1-2 | - | TRBV6-2/TRBV6-3 | - | CASSYSRGGYTF | TGTGCCAGCAGTTACAGTCGGGGTGGCTACACCTTC
TRBJ2-7 | - | TRBV10-2 | once | CASWKRDTTYEQYF | TGCGCCAGCTGGAAACGGGACACCACCTACGAGCAGTACTTC
TRBJ2-5 | TRBD1 | TRBV6-5 | - | CASSTDRGRETQYF | TGTGCCAGCAGTACGGACAGGGGGAGGGAGACCCAGTACTTC
TRBJ2-7 | TRBD2 | TRBV11-2 | - | CASSGLAGLGTYEQYF | TGTGCCAGCAGCGGACTAGCGGGCCTGGGCACCTACGAGCAGTACTTC
TRBJ2-3 | - | TRBV6-4 | - | CASSDSRGDTQYF | TGTGCCAGCAGTGACTCGAGGGGCGATACGCAGTATTTT
TRBJ2-7 | - | TRBV10-3 | - | CAISEGKGYEQYF | TGTGCCATCAGTGAGGGGAAGGGCTACGAGCAGTACTTC
TRBJ2-5 | - | TRBV9 | - | CASSVGGFETQYF | TGTGCCAGCAGCGTAGGAGGGTTTGAGACCCAGTACTTC
TRBJ1-5 | - | TRBV18 | once | CASSQGQPIVGNQPQHF | TGTGCCAGCTCACAAGGCCAACCTATAGTTGGCAATCAGCCCCAGCATTTT
TRBJ2-1 | TRBD2 | TRBV6-4 | few | CASSRSGSGYNEQFF | TGTGCCAGCAGTCGTAGCGGGAGTGGGTACAATGAGCAGTTCTTC
TRBJ1-2 | - | TRBV6-1 | few | CASSEGDRSYYGYTF | TGTGCCAGCAGTGAGGGAGACAGGTCCTACTATGGCTACACCTTC
TRBJ1-4 | - | TRBV5-6 | - | CASSLGGTGIYEKLFF | TGTGCCAGCAGCTTGGGGGGAACAGGGATCTATGAAAAACTGTTTTTT
TRBJ2-7 | - | TRBV2 | - | CASRGGDRAGNEQYF | TGTGCCAGCAGGGGAGGTGATCGGGCAGGGAACGAGCAGTACTTC
TRBJ1-1 | - | TRBV5-4 | - | CASQASWRLNTEAFF | TGTGCCAGCCAAGCCTCTTGGAGGCTGAACACTGAAGCTTTCTTT
TRBJ1-1 | - | TRBV10-3 | - | CAISEAGAEAFF | TGTGCCATCAGTGAGGCGGGGGCTGAAGCTTTCTTT
TRBJ1-1 | - | TRBV7-3 | - | CASSLFEYTEAFF | TGTGCCAGCAGCTTATTCGAGTACACTGAAGCTTTCTTT
TRBJ2-5 | TRBD2 | TRBV9 | - | CASTRDSGVLETQYF | TGTGCCAGCACCCGGGATAGCGGGGTATTAGAGACCCAGTACTTC
TRBJ2-7 | - | TRBV5-1 | - | CASSPTTENEQYF | TGCGCCAGCAGCCCAACGACGGAAAACGAGCAGTACTTC
TRBJ2-1 | - | TRBV11-2 | - | CASSLDRELYNEQFF | TGTGCCAGCAGCTTAGATCGCGAGCTCTACAATGAGCAGTTCTTC
TRBJ2-7 | - | TRBV27 | - | CASSLYGDSSYEQYF | TGTGCCAGCAGTTTGTACGGGGACTCCTCCTACGAGCAGTACTTC
TRBJ2-1 | - | TRBV19 | few | CASSPRDFYNEQFF | TGTGCCAGTAGTCCAAGGGACTTTTACAATGAGCAGTTCTTC
TRBJ2-7 | - | TRBV7-2 | - | CASSLGYSSYEQYF | TGTGCCAGCAGCTTGGGGTATAGCTCCTACGAGCAGTACTTC